The present T cell receptor (beta chain) was sequenced within a study of tumor-infiltrating lymphocytes in primary liver carcinoma. The CDR3 runs 13 residues. CDR1 and CDR2 from the germline V gene are SQVTM and ANQGSEA. V was clipped by 4 bases and J by 1 base, with 10 bases between them. Bulk tissue was left unsorted, and RNA and DNA were co-extracted from approximately 20-30 mg of it. TCR beta cDNA came from approximately 490 ng total RNA, primed with a constant-region primer. The TCR beta library was amplified through three nested multiplex PCR rounds in a modified ARM-PCR procedure. The two initial PCR rounds, roughly 9 cycles each, used TRBV1-TRBV30 forward and C-beta reverse primers. A single record per CDR3 protein comes from TCRdb applying MiXCR to the multiplex PCR reads. This sample yields around 81,000 distinct CDR3 sequences, of which 60% to 80% are seen a single time; about an eighth belongs to the top ten.

This clonotype was seen ten or more times. The source of this sequence is a woman between 55 and 75 years old with primary liver carcinoma and hepatitis B virus infection. Sequenced: liver tumor tissue from sampling region 4. The subset was: tumor region T4, right-lateral pole. The rearrangement links TRBV29-1 to TRBJ2-5; possibly TRBD1 or TRBD2 for D (6 bases each). The CDR3 DNA follows: TGCAGCGTTGCGCGGGACATCCAAGAGACCCAGTACTTC. This encodes CSVARDIQETQYF.